One sample yielded the 27 T cell receptor beta chains listed below, sequenced in a study of cytotoxic CD8 clonotypes in ibrutinib-treated CLL. Produced via immunoSEQ multiplex PCR; TCRdb's table is partial and in-frame only. The sample yields hundreds of thousands of clones, 70% seen once. The specimen was PBMCs, collected after 24 months of ibrutinib treatment. Receptors were obtained from a human donor with chronic lymphocytic leukemia.

This rearrangement joins TRBV7-8 to TRBJ2-2, with TRBD2 matching over 12 bases. CDR3 size: 18 residues. Germline CDR1 reads SGHVS; CDR2 reads FQNEAQ. J lost 2 bases, V lost 2 bases, and 6 bases had no gene match. The CDR3 sequence is CASSLHGLAGSNTGELFF. The CDR3, as DNA: TGTGCCAGCAGCTTACACGGACTAGCGGGATCCAACACCGGGGAGCTGTTTTTT.

This clone was found a few times. J is TRBJ2-3 and V is TRBV30; the D is unclear. The germline V gene encodes CDR1 GTSNPN and CDR2 SVGIG (reference sequence). The CDR3 has 13 amino acids. Trimming cost V 3 bases and J 5 bases, with 12 bases left between them. The CDR3 sequence: CAWRIQLRDTQYF. CDR3 sequence (DNA): TGTGCCTGGAGGATACAACTGAGAGATACGCAGTATTTT.

About this clone: An end of the junction differs from the germline gene, which may be a read error. The genes are TRBV11-3 and TRBJ2-7; 7 positions agree with TRBD1. The CDR3 totals 12 residues. The V gene's germline CDR1 is SGHNT and CDR2 YENEEA. Here the CDR3 DNA reads TGTGCCAGCCCACCCCGGCCACAGGGGATTTTCTTC. It translates to CASPPRPQGIFF.

The V call is TRBV14, the J call TRBJ2-5, with no clear D. Trimming removed 1 base at V and 5 bases at J, with 5 bases between. This CDR3 comprises 12 residues. Germline V gives CDR1 SGHDN, CDR2 FVKESK. The CDR3 DNA sequence: TGTGCCAGCAGCCAAGTCTCCGAGACCCAGTACTTC. Protein: CASSQVSETQYF.

This chain links TRBV6-5 with TRBJ2-3, with 9 positions matching TRBD1. CDR1 is MNHEY, CDR2 SVGAGI, per germline. J lost 4 bases, V lost 5 bases, and 7 bases had no gene match. This CDR3 is 15 amino acids long. This chain's CDR3 is CASSKQGAPADTQYF. The CDR3 DNA reads TGTGCCAGCAGTAAACAGGGGGCGCCTGCAGATACGCAGTATTTT.

This clone was counted a single time. The chain couples TRBV29-1 to TRBJ2-7, with a weak D call TRBD2 (5 bases). CDR3 length: 13 residues. The V end was cut by 4 bases, the J end by 2 bases, with 12 bases between. The germline V gene has CDR1 SQVTM and CDR2 ANQGSEA. DNA for the CDR3: TGCAGCGTTGCAGGACTGAAAGCCTACGAGCAGTACTTC. Translating it yields CSVAGLKAYEQYF.

V and J are TRBV30 and TRBJ2-3; no firm D call. V was clipped by 3 bases and J by 6 bases, with 10 bases between them. Germline loops: CDR1 GTSNPN, CDR2 SVGIG (reference sequence). The CDR3 totals 12 residues. This chain's CDR3 is CAWSPLGDTQYF. In DNA form, the CDR3 reads TGTGCCTGGAGCCCCCTCGGGGATACGCAGTATTTT.

The chain combines TRBV14 with TRBJ2-7; D call uncertain. CDR1 SGHDN and CDR2 FVKESK come from the germline V gene. V was shortened by 1 base and J by 6 bases, with 19 bases between the two germline ends. There are 16 residues in the CDR3. CDR3 amino acids: CASSQGLKPSLFEQYF. CDR3 in DNA: TGTGCCAGCAGCCAAGGGCTAAAACCATCCTTGTTCGAGCAGTACTTC. Supplemented by reference TRBV14 and TRBJ2-7, the full variable domain reads EAGVTQFPSHSVIEKGQTVTLRCDPISGHDNLYWYRRVMGKEIKFLLHFVKESKQDESGMPNNRFLAERTGGTYSTLKVQPAELEDSGVYFCASSQGLKPSLFEQYFGPGTRLTVT.

The genes are TRBV6-5 and TRBJ2-3, with a tentative D call TRBD1 (5 bases). This CDR3 is built from 12 residues. Germline CDR1 and CDR2: MNHEY and SVGAGI. The V end was cut by 7 bases, the J end by 9 bases, with 14 bases between. CDR3 sequence: CASTSRWGTQYF. The CDR3 nucleotides are TGTGCCAGCACCAGTCGCTGGGGCACGCAGTATTTT.

The rearrangement links TRBV7-2 to TRBJ2-7; either TRBD1 or TRBD2 may fit D (6 bases each). CDR1 is SGHTA, CDR2 FQGNSA, per germline. The CDR3 contains 16 residues. Trimming shortened V by 1 base and J by 1 base, and 14 bases separated the two germline ends. The CDR3: CASSLVGGPSSYEQYF. The CDR3 DNA follows: TGTGCCAGCAGCTTAGTGGGGGGCCCGTCGTCCTACGAGCAGTACTTC.

This clone was counted between two and nine times. V usage is TRBV5-6 and J usage is TRBJ2-7; D call uncertain. The V and J ends lost 0 bases and 3 bases respectively, with 4 bases between them. CDR1 and CDR2 from the germline V gene are SGHDT and YYEEEE. The CDR3 is 12 amino acids. The CDR3: CASSLDLYEQYF. CDR3 DNA sequence: TGTGCCAGCAGCTTGGATCTCTACGAGCAGTACTTC.

This rearrangement joins TRBV28 to TRBJ2-7; 10 bases agree with TRBD1. V dropped 6 bases and J dropped 5; count of bases not matched to a gene: 10. The CDR3 covers 15 residues. The V gene's germline CDR1 is MDHEN and CDR2 SYDVKM. The CDR3 reads CASRGEGQGKDEQYF. CDR3 nucleotides: TGTGCCAGCAGGGGGGAGGGACAGGGGAAGGACGAGCAGTACTTC.

This clone was detected only once. The V and J genes are TRBV10-3 and TRBJ1-5; D gene ambiguous. Trimming stripped 6 bases from V and 8 bases from J, with 14 bases between. The CDR3 sequence is 13 residues long. The germline gives CDR1 ENHRY, CDR2 SYGVKD. The CDR3, as DNA: TGTGCCATCAGGGCCGGGGAGGGAGAGCCCCAGCATTTT. It translates to CAIRAGEGEPQHF.

The V gene is TRBV30, the J gene TRBJ2-5; a weak D match, TRBD2 (6 bases). V was shortened by 2 bases and J by 2 bases, with 9 bases between the two germline ends. The germline V gene has CDR1 GTSNPN and CDR2 SVGIG (reference sequence). The CDR3 covers 13 residues. CDR3 sequence reads: CAWSKGRQETQYF. CDR3 sequence (DNA): TGTGCCTGGAGTAAAGGGAGGCAAGAGACCCAGTACTTC.

In this sample, this clone turned up a few times. The CDR3 DNA reads as TGTGCCAGCAGTTATGGGACTAGCGGGGACTACGAGCAGTACTTC. Protein: CASSYGTSGDYEQYF. The chain recombines TRBV9 with TRBJ2-7; 13 bases map to TRBD2. The germline CDR1 and CDR2 sequences are SGDLS and YYNGEE. The CDR3 runs to 15 residues. The V gene end was trimmed by 5 bases and the J gene end by 3 bases; junction bases not matched to a gene: 5.

V and J are TRBV7-9 and TRBJ2-2; D not resolved. The CDR3 is made up of 12 amino acids. From germline, CDR1 is SEHNR and CDR2 FQNEAQ (reference sequence). The ends were cut back, 5 bases at V and 6 bases at J, with 7 bases in the middle. The CDR3 DNA sequence: TGTGCCAGCAGCCCTTCTCCCGGGGAGCTGTTTTTT. It codes for CASSPSPGELFF.

This clone turned up a few times. Other DNA sequences of this sample code for an identical CDR3. The J gene is TRBJ2-7, the V gene TRBV11-2; D possibly corresponds to TRBD2 (6 bases). The CDR3 sequence is 14 residues long. The ends were cut back, 1 base at V and 2 bases at J, with 9 bases in the middle. Per germline, CDR1 SGHAT and CDR2 FQNNGV. The CDR3 nucleotides read TGTGCCAGCAGCTTAGGCGGGGTTGCCTACGAGCAGTACTTC. It encodes CASSLGGVAYEQYF.

V usage is TRBV5-5 and J usage is TRBJ2-3; D might be TRBD2 (5 bases). The CDR3 is 18 amino acids. CDR1 is SGHKS and CDR2 is YYEKEE in the germline V gene (reference sequence). Trimming took off 3 bases at V and 1 base at J, with 21 bases between the two ends. The CDR3 DNA sequence: TGTGCCAGCAGCTCACCGGCGGGCAGTACTGCCGGCACAGATACGCAGTATTTT. This encodes CASSSPAGSTAGTDTQYF.

The chain combines TRBV25-1 with TRBJ1-1, with D uncertain. The V end lost 0 bases, the J end lost 1 base, and 12 bases lay between the germline ends. CDR1 is MGHDK and CDR2 is SYGVNS in the germline V gene. This CDR3 has 16 residues. The DNA of the CDR3 is TGTGCCAGCAGTGAATATGAGGCTCGGCAGAACACTGAAGCTTTCTTT. Amino acids: CASSEYEARQNTEAFF.

The chain combines TRBV15 with TRBJ1-5, with D possibly being TRBD1 (5 bases). CDR3 size: 16 residues. Germline-derived CDR1 and CDR2 are LNHNV and YYDKDF (reference sequence). V was clipped by 6 bases and J by 0 bases, with 15 bases between them. CDR3: CATSYPGQFSNQPQHF. CDR3 coding DNA: TGTGCCACCAGTTATCCCGGACAATTTAGCAATCAGCCCCAGCATTTT.

This chain joins TRBV5-1 and TRBJ1-2; D is perhaps TRBD1 (5 bases). Germline-derived CDR1 and CDR2 are SGHRS and YFSETQ. The CDR3 consists of 15 residues. Trimming pared 4 bases from V and 7 bases from J, leaving 20 bases between. CDR3: CASSPNPGLKLGYTF. DNA of the CDR3: TGCGCCAGCAGCCCCAACCCGGGGCTCAAGCTTGGCTACACCTTC.

Details on this clone: Other DNA sequences in the same sample also yield this CDR3. The chain carries TRBV28 and TRBJ1-1, with D perhaps TRBD1 (6 bases). V dropped 2 bases and J dropped 7 bases, with 8 bases sitting between them. CDR3 length equals 12 residues. CDR1 and CDR2 (germline): MDHEN, SYDVKM. CDR3 region: CASSLGGGEAFF. The CDR3, as DNA: TGTGCCAGCAGTTTAGGAGGGGGTGAAGCTTTCTTT.

This clone was found a few times. V gene TRBV28 combines with J gene TRBJ2-3; D not resolved. V was pared by 6 bases and J by 0 bases, with 13 bases between. Looked up from germline, CDR1 is MDHEN and CDR2 is SYDVKM. The CDR3 is made up of 15 amino acids. The DNA of the CDR3 is TGTGCCAGCAGGTTGGCCGCGGTAAGCACAGATACGCAGTATTTT. It encodes CASRLAAVSTDTQYF.

The genes are TRBV14 and TRBJ1-2; D is uncertain. CDR1 SGHDN and CDR2 FVKESK come from the germline V gene. Trimming removed 3 bases from V and 1 base from J, with 3 bases in between. The CDR3 length is 12 residues. In DNA, the CDR3 is TGTGCCAGCAGCCATAATAACTATGGCTACACCTTC. This codes for CASSHNNYGYTF.

This clone was counted ten times or more. V is TRBV28 and J is TRBJ2-5; 12 nucleotides agree with TRBD2. The germline gives CDR1 MDHEN, CDR2 SYDVKM. V trimming: 5 bases; J trimming: 1 base; junction bases outside the gene matches: 2. There are 15 residues in the CDR3. CDR3 in DNA: TGTGCCAGCAGTGGACTAGCGGGATTCCAAGAGACCCAGTACTTC. Its translation: CASSGLAGFQETQYF.

This clone was detected only a few times. The V gene is TRBV28, the J gene TRBJ2-7; 9 bases match TRBD1. Germline V gives CDR1 MDHEN, CDR2 SYDVKM. The CDR3 is 13 amino acids. V lost 8 bases, J lost 2 bases, and 4 bases stayed unmatched. The CDR3 reads CASLRDRAYEQYF. The CDR3 DNA is TGTGCCAGCCTAAGGGACAGGGCCTACGAGCAGTACTTC.

This clone was counted between two and nine times. The V call is TRBV5-1, the J call TRBJ2-5, with no clear D. The germline V gene encodes CDR1 SGHRS and CDR2 YFSETQ. The CDR3 has 13 residues. The ends were cut back, 0 bases at V and 1 base at J, with 4 bases in the middle. For the CDR3, the DNA is TGCGCCAGCAGCTTGGTACCCCAAGAGACCCAGTACTTC. Encoded protein: CASSLVPQETQYF.